This note documents a single T cell receptor (beta chain) sequence. The data derive from a study of PD-L1 blockade in urothelial cancer. With V trimmed by 2 bases and J by 7 bases, 8 bases remained unmatched. The CDR3 totals 15 residues. From germline, CDR1 is SEHNR and CDR2 FQNEAQ (reference sequence). As for time point: pretreatment peripheral blood. Produced via immunoSEQ multiplex PCR; TCRdb's table is partial and in-frame only. The sample records some 40,000 clones, about 85% being singletons. Specimen: PBMCs, collected around atezolizumab (anti-PD-L1) treatment. The rearrangement joins TRBV7-9 to TRBJ2-7; 10 bases are shared with TRBD2. The receptor was isolated from a man of 80 years or more with urothelial cancer. The DNA for the CDR3 is TGTGCCAGCAGCTTATCGCTAGCGGGAGCTCGGGAGCAGTACTTC. Translated: CASSLSLAGAREQYF.